The entry below describes one T cell receptor beta chain. The target of this receptor is not known. Base qualities were left out, and no much larger clone turns up one base away. This record belongs to a study of OX40 agonist ivuxolimab in advanced cancers. Study-level background: The costimulatory receptor OX40 (CD134) was targeted by ivuxolimab, a fully human IgG2 agonistic monoclonal antibody. Intravenous ivuxolimab was administered to patients every 2 weeks at six dose levels: 0.01, 0.1, 0.3, 1.5, 3 and 10 mg/kg. Of the 50 to 55 dose-escalation patients, hepatocellular carcinoma was present in roughly 19, melanoma in around 15, renal cell carcinoma in 9 and head and neck cancer in 9. In the dose-escalation cohort, 70% to 90% of patients were male, and the mean age was roughly 60 years with a range of roughly 20 to 80. Patients were allowed to have had prior anti-PD-1, anti-PD-L1 or anti-CTLA-4 therapy, and approximately 41% of the dose-escalation patients had previously received checkpoint inhibitors. Partial responses occurred in three dose-escalation patients, of whom one had hepatocellular carcinoma and two had cutaneous melanoma. The point of sequencing TCRbeta in the periphery was to test whether ivuxolimab changed TCR sequence diversity and drove clonal T-cell expansion. The monotherapy dose-escalation portion (N ≈ 52 patients) of the phase I ivuxolimab trial is reported in the paper. What the study reported, not specific to this receptor: At doses of 0.1 to 3.0 mg/kg, clonal expansion of both CD4+ and CD8+ blood T cells was observed from baseline to week 6. Which antigens the clonally expanded peripheral T cells were specific for was not determined. After ivuxolimab, CD8+ T cells had more expanded clones than CD4+ T cells on average. Low levels of normalized T-cell clonal expansion were also seen in some nonresponding patients. In partial responders in the 0.1-3.0 mg/kg groups, normalized peripheral clonal expansion was found to be among the lowest, especially among CD8+ T cells.

Patients with autoimmune disease history or receiving systemic immunosuppression were excluded from the trial. Peripheral blood for TCR sequencing was collected from all dose cohorts at baseline, on cycle 4 day 1, and on cycle 7 day 1. The samples were taken from a phase I, first-in-human, multicenter, open-label dose-escalation trial of ivuxolimab. Adults with locally advanced or metastatic melanoma, renal cell carcinoma, hepatocellular carcinoma or head and neck squamous cell carcinoma were enrolled in the trial. CD4+ and CD8+ T cells were sorted separately from peripheral blood before TCR sequencing. The germline V gene sets CDR1 to SGHDT and CDR2 to YYEEEE. Its CDR3 holds 14 amino acids, cysteine through phenylalanine. The retained sequence is limited to the CDR3, 42 bases, with the frame set at the first base. V was cut back by 2 bases and J by 5 bases, leaving a gap of 10 bases between them.

To sequence the TCRbeta CDR3 region, genomic DNA was isolated from the sorted cells. The immunoSEQ Assay was used to sequence the TCRbeta CDR3 regions. Entries here come from immuneACCESS through TCRdb and include only in-frame sequences with V and J called. Some clones fail to appear in such tables; in the studies checked, an unresolved V gene covers under half of the shortfall, and the cause of the remainder is unknown. This sample lists some 73,000 clones; just over 85% were detected once. Together, the top ten hold around 0.73% of the sample. The receptor comes from an adult with an advanced solid tumor such as melanoma, head and neck, liver or kidney cancer. The sample in question was CD4+ or CD8+ T cells sorted from blood, obtained in a trial of the OX40 agonist ivuxolimab. The rearrangement combines TRBV5-6 with TRBJ1-4; 5 matching bases give a weak D call of TRBD1. The CDR3 loop reads CASSFRDANEKLFF. The DNA reads TGTGCCAGCAGCTTCCGGGACGCCAATGAAAAACTGTTTTTT.